The clone carrying this TCR beta chain appeared a single time. As yet, its antigen is unknown. CD4+ cells underwent separation, giving CD45RA+ naive and CD45RA-negative memory subsets. The record originates from a study of shared clonotypes between healthy human individuals. Broader study findings: Among donors, clonotype sharing was expected to be affected by sequencing depth. The sharing of approximately 5.1% of naive CD4 clonotypes was seen across a handful of donors.

V lost 1 base and J lost 4, with 13 bases in between. CDR1 is SGHNT, CDR2 YENEEA, per germline. The CDR3 runs 15 residues. TCRdb's copy holds only in-frame clones and misses some; the assay was immunoSEQ multiplex PCR. The sample lists more than 2,000,000 clones, about 92% occurring once. The specimen sequenced was naive CD4+ T cells from PBMCs. Regarding subset: CD45RA+ positively selected. This receptor was identified in a man aged 18 to 29 in good health. Some clones in this sample may be carry-over from other donors' samples. J is TRBJ1-1 and V is TRBV11-3; no definite D call. CDR3 nucleotide sequence: TGTGCCAGCAGCTTAGCTGGGCAGTCAGGCACTGAAGCTTTCTTT. Translating it yields CASSLAGQSGTEAFF.